Below, one TCR beta chain is given with its context. These data are taken from a study of blood T cell repertoires in COVID-19. Study in general: Sites in the United States, Italy and Spain provided acute and convalescent COVID-19 samples. Sources were T cells, B-cell-depleted T cells, or PBMCs; the material itself was cDNA or gDNA.

In the original workflow: Using reference gene primer amplification, nucleated cell counts were estimated. TCRdb's table, derived via immunoSEQ multiplex PCR, lists solely in-frame clones and lacks some. V and J calls and clone size are as listed in that table; D and trimming were resolved from the DNA. The profile covers under 200,000 clones, with around 87% appearing a single time and approximately 2.7% taken by the ten largest. Germline-derived CDR1 and CDR2 are SEHNR and FQNEAQ (reference sequence). The CDR3 runs 15 residues. The V end was cut by 1 base, the J end by 3 bases, with 11 bases between.

Sequenced input: peripheral blood. The chain carries TRBV7-9 and TRBJ2-3; a weak D match, TRBD2 (5 bases). The source is a man aged 40-49 years with active or convalescent COVID-19. CDR3 in amino acids: CASSLVEGLTDTQYF. The CDR3 DNA sequence: TGTGCCAGCAGCTTAGTAGAGGGTCTTACAGATACGCAGTATTTT.